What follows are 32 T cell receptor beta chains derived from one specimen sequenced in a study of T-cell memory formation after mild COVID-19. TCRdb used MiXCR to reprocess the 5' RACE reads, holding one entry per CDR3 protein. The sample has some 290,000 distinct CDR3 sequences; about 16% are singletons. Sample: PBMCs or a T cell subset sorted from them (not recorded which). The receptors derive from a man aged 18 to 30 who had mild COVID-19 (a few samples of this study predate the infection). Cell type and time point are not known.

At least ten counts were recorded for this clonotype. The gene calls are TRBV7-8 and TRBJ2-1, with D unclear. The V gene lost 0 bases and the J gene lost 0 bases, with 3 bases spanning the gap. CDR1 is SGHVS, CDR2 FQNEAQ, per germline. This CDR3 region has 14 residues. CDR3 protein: CASSLAGSYNEQFF. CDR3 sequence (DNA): TGTGCCAGCAGCTTAGCAGGCTCCTACAATGAGCAGTTCTTC.

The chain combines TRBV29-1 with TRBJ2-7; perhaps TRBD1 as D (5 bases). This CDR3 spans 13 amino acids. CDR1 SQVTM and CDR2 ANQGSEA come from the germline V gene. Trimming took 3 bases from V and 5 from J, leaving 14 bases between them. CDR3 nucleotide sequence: TGCAGCGTTGACGAGCAGGGTCGGGACGAGCAGTACTTC. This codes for CSVDEQGRDEQYF.

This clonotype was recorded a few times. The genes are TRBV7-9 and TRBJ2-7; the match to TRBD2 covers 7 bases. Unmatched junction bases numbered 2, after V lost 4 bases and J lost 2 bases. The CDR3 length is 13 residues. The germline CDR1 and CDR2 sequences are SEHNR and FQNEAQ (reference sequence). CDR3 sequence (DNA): TGTGCCAGCAGCTCCGGACTAGCCTACGAGCAGTACGTC. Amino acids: CASSSGLAYEQYV.

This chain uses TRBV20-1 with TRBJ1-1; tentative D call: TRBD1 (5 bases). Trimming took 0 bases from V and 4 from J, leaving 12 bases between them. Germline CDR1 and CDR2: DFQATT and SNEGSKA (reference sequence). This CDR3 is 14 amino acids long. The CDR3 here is CSARDLGGFTEAFF. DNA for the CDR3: TGCAGTGCTAGAGATTTGGGGGGGTTCACTGAAGCTTTCTTT.

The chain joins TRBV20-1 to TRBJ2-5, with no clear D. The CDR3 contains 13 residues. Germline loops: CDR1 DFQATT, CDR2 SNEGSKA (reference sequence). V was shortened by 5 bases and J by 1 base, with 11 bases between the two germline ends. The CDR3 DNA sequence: TGCAGTGCTGTCCCCATTGCCCAAGAGACCCAGTACTTC. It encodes CSAVPIAQETQYF.

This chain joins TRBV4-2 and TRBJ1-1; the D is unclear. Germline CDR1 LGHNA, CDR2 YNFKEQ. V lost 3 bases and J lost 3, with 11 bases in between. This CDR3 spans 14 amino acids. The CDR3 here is CASSQDYSYTEAFF. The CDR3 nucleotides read TGTGCCAGCAGCCAGGACTACAGCTACACTGAAGCTTTCTTT.

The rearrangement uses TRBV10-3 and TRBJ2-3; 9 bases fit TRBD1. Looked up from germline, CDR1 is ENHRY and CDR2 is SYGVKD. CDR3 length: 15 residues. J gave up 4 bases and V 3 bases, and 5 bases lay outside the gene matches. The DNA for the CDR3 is TGTGCCATCAGTGATAAGGACAGGGGTGCAGATACGCAGTATTTT. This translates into CAISDKDRGADTQYF.

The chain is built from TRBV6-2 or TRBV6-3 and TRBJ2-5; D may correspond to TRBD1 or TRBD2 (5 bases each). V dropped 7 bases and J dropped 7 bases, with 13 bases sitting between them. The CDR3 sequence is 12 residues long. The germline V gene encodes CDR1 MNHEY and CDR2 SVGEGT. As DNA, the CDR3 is TGTGCCAGCAATGTCGGGGCAGCGACCCAGTACTTC. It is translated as CASNVGAATQYF.

CDR3 loop: CASSFGDRGRNSPLHF. The CDR3 DNA is TGTGCCAGCAGTTTTGGGGACAGGGGGCGAAACTCACCCCTCCACTTT. The chain is built from TRBV12-3 or TRBV12-4 and TRBJ1-6, with 12 bases aligning to TRBD1. The CDR3 runs to 16 residues. The V and J ends lost 3 bases and 10 bases, in that order; junction bases with no gene match: 7.

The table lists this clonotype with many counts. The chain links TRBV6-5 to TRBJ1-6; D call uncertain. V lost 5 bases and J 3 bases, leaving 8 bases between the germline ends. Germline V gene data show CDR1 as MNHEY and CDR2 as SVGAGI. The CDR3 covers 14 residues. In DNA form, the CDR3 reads TGTGCCAGCAGTCCCGGCTACTATAATTCACCCCTCCACTTT. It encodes CASSPGYYNSPLHF.

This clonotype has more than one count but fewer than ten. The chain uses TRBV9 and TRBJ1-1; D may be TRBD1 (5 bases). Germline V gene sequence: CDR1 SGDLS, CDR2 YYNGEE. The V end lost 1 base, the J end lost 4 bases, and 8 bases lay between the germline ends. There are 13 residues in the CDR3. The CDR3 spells CASSVPGGTEAFF. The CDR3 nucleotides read TGTGCCAGCAGCGTACCCGGGGGCACTGAAGCTTTCTTT.

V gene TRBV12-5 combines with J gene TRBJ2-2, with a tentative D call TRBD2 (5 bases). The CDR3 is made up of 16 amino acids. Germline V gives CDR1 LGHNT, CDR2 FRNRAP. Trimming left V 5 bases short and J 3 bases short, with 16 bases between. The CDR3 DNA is TGTGCTAGTGGTCCCATTTGGACTGGAGACACCGGGGAGCTGTTTTTT. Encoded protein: CASGPIWTGDTGELFF.

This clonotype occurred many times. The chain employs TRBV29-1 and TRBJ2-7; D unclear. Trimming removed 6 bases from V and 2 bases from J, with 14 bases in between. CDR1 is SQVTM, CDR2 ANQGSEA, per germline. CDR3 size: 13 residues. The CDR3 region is CSVDRLLTYEQYF. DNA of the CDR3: TGCAGCGTCGACCGCCTCCTTACCTACGAGCAGTACTTC.

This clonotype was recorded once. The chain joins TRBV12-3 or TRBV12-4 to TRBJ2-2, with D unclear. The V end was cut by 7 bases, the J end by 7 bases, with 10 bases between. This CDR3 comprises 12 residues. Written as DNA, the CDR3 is TGTGCCAGCACAGTAGGAAACGGGGAGCTGTTTTTT. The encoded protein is CASTVGNGELFF.

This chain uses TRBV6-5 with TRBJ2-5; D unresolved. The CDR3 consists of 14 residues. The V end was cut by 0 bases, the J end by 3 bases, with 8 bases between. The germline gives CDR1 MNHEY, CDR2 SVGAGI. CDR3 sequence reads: CASSYSNSKETQYF. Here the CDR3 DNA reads TGTGCCAGCAGTTACTCGAACAGCAAAGAGACCCAGTACTTC.

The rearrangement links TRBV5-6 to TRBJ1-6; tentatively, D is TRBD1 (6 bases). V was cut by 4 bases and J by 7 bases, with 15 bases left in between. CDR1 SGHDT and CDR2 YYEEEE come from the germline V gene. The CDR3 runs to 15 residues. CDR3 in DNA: TGTGCCAGCAGCCATGACAGGCGGCAAAATTCACCCCTCCACTTT. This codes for CASSHDRRQNSPLHF.

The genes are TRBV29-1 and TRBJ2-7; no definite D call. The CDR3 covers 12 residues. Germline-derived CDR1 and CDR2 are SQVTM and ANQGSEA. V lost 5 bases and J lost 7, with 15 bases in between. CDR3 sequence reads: CSVPKNAGEQYF. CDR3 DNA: TGCAGCGTTCCCAAGAACGCCGGGGAGCAGTACTTC.

This CDR3 is CASSREPHSNQPQHF. CDR3 bases: TGTGCCAGCAGCCGAGAGCCCCATAGCAATCAGCCCCAGCATTTT. The chain is built from TRBV7-9 and TRBJ1-5; D unclear. CDR1 and CDR2 from the germline V gene are SEHNR and FQNEAQ (reference sequence). The CDR3 is 15 amino acids. Trimming left V 5 bases short and J 0 bases short, with 11 bases between. Together with reference TRBV7-9 and TRBJ1-5, the CDR3 gives the full variable domain: DTGVSQNPRHKITKRGQNVTFRCDPISEHNRLYWYRQTLGQGPEFLTYFQNEAQLEKSRLLSDRFSAERPKGSFSTLEIQRTEQGDSAMYLCASSREPHSNQPQHFGDGTRLSIL.

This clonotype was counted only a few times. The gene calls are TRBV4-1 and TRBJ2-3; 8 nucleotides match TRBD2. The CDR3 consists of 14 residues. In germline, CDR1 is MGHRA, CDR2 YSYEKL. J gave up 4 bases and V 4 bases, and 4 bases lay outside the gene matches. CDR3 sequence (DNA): TGCGCCAGCAGCCTGCGGGGGGTGCCAGATACGCAGTATTTT. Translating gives CASSLRGVPDTQYF.

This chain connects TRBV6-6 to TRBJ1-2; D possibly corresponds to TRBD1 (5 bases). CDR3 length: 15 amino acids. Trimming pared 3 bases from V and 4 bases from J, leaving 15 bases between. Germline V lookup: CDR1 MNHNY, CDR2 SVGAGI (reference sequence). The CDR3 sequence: CASSYRGAGTYGYTF. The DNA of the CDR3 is TGTGCCAGCAGTTATCGCGGGGCCGGGACCTATGGCTACACCTTC.

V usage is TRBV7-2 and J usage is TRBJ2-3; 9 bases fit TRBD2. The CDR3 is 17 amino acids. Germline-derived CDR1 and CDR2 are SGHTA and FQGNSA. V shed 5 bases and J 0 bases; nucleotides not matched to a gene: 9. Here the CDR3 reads CASSRPPSGASTDTQYF. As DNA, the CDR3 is TGTGCCAGCAGCCGGCCCCCTAGCGGGGCTAGCACAGATACGCAGTATTTT.

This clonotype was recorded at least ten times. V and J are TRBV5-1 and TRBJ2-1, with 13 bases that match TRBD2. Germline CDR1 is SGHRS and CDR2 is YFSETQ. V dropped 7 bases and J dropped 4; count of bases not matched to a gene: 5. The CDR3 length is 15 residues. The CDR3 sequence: CASAKTSGGYNEQFF. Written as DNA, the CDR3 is TGCGCCAGCGCTAAGACTAGCGGGGGGTACAATGAGCAGTTCTTC.

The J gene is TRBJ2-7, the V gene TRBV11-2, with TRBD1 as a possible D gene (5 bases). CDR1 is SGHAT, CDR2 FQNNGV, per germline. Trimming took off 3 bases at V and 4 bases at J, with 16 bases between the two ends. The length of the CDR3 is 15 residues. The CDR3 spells CASSFPDTGPYEQYF. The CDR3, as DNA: TGTGCCAGCAGCTTTCCGGACACTGGTCCTTACGAGCAGTACTTC.

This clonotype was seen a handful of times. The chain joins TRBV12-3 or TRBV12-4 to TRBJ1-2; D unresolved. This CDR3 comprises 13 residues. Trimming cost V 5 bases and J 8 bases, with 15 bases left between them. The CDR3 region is CASSTDGAGGYTF. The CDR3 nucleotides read TGTGCCAGCAGTACGGACGGTGCGGGAGGCTACACCTTC.

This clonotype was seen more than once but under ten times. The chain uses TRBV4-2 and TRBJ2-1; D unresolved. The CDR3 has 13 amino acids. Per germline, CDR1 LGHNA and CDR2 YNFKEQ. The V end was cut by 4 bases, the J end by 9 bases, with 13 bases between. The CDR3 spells CASSRPRIAEQFF. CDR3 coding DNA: TGTGCCAGCAGCCGTCCTAGGATTGCTGAGCAGTTCTTC.

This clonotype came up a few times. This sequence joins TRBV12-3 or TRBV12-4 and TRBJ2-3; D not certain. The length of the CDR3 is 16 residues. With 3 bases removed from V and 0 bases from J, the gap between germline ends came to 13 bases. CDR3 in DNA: TGTGCCAGCAGTTTTCGGCTGCCCGATAGCACAGATACGCAGTATTTT. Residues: CASSFRLPDSTDTQYF.

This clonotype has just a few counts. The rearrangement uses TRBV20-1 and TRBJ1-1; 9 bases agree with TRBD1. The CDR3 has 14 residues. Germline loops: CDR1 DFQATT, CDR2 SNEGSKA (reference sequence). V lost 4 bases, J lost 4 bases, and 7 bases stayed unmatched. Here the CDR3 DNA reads TGCAGTGCTACCCCGGGACAGGGAGGCACTGAAGCTTTCTTT. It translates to CSATPGQGGTEAFF.

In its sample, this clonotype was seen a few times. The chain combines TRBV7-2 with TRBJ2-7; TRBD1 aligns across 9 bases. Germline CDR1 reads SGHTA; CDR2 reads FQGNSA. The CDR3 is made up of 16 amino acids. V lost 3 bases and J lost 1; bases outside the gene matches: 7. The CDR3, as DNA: TGTGCCAGCAGCTTTAGTGGGACAGGGCGATCCTACGAGCAGTACTTC. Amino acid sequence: CASSFSGTGRSYEQYF.

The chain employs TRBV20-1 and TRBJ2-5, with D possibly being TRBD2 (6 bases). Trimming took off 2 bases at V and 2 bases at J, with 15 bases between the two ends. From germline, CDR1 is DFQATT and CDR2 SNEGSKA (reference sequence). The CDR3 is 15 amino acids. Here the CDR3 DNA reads TGCAGTGCTAGAAGACTAGATTTCGGGCAAGAGACCCAGTACTTC. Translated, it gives CSARRLDFGQETQYF.

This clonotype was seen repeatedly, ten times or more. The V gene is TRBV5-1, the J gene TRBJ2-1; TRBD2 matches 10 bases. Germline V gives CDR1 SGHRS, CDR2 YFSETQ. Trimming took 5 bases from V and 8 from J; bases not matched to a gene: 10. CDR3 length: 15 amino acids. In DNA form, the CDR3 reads TGCGCCAGCAGTTCGGGTGGGCTAGCGGGGGATGAGCAGTTCTTC. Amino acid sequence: CASSSGGLAGDEQFF.

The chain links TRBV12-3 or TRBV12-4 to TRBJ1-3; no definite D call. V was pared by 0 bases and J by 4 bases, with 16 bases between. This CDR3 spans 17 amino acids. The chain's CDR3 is CASSLASGFGSGNTIYF. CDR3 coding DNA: TGTGCCAGCAGTTTAGCGAGCGGGTTTGGCTCAGGAAACACCATATATTTT.

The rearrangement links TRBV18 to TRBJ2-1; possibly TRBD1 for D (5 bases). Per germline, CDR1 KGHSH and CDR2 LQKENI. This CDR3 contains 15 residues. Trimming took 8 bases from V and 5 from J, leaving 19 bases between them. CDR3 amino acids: CASTPMSTVDNEQFF. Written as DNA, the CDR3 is TGTGCCAGCACCCCTATGTCGACAGTCGACAATGAGCAGTTCTTC. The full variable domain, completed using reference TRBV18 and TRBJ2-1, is NAGVMQNPRHLVRRRGQEARLRCSPMKGHSHVYWYRQLPEEGLKFMVYLQKENIIDESGMPKERFSAEFPKEGPSILRIQQVVRGDSAAYFCASTPMSTVDNEQFFGPGTRLTVL.